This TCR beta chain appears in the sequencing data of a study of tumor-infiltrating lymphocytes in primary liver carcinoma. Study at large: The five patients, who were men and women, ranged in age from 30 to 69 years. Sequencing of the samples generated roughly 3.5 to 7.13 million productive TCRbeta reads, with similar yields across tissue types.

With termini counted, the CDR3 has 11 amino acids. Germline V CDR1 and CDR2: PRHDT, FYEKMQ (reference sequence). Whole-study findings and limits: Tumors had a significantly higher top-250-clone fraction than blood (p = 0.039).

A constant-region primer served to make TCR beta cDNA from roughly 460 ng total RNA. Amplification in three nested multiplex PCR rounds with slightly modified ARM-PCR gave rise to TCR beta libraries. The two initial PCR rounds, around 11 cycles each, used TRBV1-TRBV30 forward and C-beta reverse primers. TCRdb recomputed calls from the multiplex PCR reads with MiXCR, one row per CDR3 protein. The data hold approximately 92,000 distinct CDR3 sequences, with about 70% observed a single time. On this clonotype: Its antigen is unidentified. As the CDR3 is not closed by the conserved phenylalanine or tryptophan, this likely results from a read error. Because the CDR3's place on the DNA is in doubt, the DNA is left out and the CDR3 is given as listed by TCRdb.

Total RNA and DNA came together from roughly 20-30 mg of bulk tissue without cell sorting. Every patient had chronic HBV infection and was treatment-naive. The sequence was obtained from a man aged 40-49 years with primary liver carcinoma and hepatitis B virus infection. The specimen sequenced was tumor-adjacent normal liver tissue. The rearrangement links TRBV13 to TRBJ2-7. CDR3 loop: CASSGAYEQCS.